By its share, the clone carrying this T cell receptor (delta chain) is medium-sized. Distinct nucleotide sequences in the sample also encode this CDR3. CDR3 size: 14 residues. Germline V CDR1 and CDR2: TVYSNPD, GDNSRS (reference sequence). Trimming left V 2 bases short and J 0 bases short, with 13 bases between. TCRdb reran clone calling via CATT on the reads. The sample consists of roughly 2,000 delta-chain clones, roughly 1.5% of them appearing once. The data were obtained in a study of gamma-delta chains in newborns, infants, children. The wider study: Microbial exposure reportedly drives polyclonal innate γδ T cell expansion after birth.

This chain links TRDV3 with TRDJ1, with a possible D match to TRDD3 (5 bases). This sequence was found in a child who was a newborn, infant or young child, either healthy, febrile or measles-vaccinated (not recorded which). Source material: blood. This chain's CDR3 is CAFGGLSHTDKLIF. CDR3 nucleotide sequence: TGTGCCTTTGGGGGGCTTTCCCACACCGATAAACTCATCTTT.